This T cell receptor beta chain was documented in a study of shared clonotypes between healthy human individuals. The overall study: CD4 naive and memory got three plates each, CD8 naive two, CD8 memory one. Overall study findings and caveats: Sharing across four donors was highest in naive CD4 (roughly 5%) and lowest in memory CD8 (around 0.4%).

Profiling relied on immunoSEQ multiplex PCR, and the TCRdb table lists in-frame clones only, not all of them. In the table there are 2 million to 2.5 million clones, approximately 96% of which are singletons. To note about this clone: What it recognizes is unknown.

The receptor was derived from a man aged 18 to 30 in good health. Specimen: naive CD4+ T cells sorted from blood. Sample subset: CD45RA+ positively selected.

The CDR3 nucleotides read TGTGCCAGCAGCAGAGCCCTAGCGGGAGGCTACGAGCAGTACTTC. Protein: CASSRALAGGYEQYF. The V and J genes are TRBV7-2 and TRBJ2-7, with 11 bases that match TRBD2. Unmatched junction bases numbered 6, after V lost 5 bases and J lost 3 bases. Germline V gene lookup returns CDR1 SGHTA and CDR2 FQGNSA. There are 15 residues in the CDR3.